This T cell receptor (beta chain) was sequenced for a study of blood T cell repertoires in COVID-19. Study-wide context: Samples of COVID-19 (acute and convalescent) were obtained from the United States, Italy and Spain.

V was shortened by 0 bases and J by 7 bases, with 15 bases between the two germline ends. In germline, CDR1 is SGHTA, CDR2 FQGNSA. The CDR3 covers 15 residues. Repertoires were generated with immunoSEQ multiplex PCR, while TCRdb's copy carries only in-frame clones and drops some. The repertoire includes tens of thousands of clones, about nine tenths of them detected once, and about an eighth sits in the top ten. This TCR derives from a human donor with active COVID-19. The donor label of this sample is uncertain. Sequencing used peripheral blood. This chain connects TRBV7-2 to TRBJ1-2; D remains unclear. The CDR3 here is CASSLALAGRGGYTF. CDR3 bases: TGTGCCAGCAGCTTAGCGCTAGCGGGTCGAGGTGGCTACACCTTC.